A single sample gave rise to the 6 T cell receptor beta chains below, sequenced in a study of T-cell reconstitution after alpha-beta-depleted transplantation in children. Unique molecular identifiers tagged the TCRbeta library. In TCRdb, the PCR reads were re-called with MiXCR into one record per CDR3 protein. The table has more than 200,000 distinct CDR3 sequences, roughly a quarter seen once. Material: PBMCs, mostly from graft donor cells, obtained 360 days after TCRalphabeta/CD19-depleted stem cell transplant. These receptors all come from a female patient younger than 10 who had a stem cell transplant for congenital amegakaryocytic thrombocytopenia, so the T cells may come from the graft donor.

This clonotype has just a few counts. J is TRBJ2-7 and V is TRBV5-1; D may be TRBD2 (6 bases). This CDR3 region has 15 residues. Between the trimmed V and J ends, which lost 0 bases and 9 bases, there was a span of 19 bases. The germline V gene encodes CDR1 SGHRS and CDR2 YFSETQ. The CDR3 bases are TGCGCCAGCAGCTTGGAAGGAGGGCCCGCCGTCGGGCAGTACTTC. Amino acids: CASSLEGGPAVGQYF.

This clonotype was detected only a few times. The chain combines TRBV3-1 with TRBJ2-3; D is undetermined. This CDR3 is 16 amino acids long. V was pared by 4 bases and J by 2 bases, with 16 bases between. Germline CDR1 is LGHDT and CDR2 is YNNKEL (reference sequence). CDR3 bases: TGTGCCAGCAGCCGACGGGTCTCCACTCTCACAGATACGCAGTATTTT. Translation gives CASSRRVSTLTDTQYF.

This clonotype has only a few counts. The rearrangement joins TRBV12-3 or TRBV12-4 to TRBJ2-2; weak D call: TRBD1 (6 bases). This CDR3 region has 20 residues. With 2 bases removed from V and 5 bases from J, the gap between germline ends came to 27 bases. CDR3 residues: CASSLPSPLHRARLTGELFF. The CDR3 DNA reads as TGTGCCAGCAGTTTACCTTCCCCCCTACACAGGGCCCGGTTGACCGGGGAGCTGTTTTTT.

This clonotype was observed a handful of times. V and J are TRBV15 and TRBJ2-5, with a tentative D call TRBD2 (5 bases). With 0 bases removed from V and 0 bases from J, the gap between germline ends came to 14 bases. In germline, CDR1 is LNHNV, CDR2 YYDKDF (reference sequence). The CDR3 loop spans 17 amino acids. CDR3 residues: CATSRDAGLLYQETQYF. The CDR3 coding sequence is TGTGCCACCAGCAGAGATGCAGGACTCCTGTACCAAGAGACCCAGTACTTC.

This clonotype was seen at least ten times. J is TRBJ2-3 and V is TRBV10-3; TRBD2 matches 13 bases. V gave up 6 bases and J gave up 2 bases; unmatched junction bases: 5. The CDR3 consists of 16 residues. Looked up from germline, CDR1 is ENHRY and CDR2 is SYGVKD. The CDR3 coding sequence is TGTGCCATCAGCACTACTAGCGGGGGGGCCACAGATACGCAGTATTTT. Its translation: CAISTTSGGATDTQYF.

The CDR3 sequence is CSARDSGKTYEQYF. The CDR3 DNA sequence: TGCAGTGCTAGAGATAGCGGGAAAACTTACGAGCAGTACTTC. This sequence joins TRBV20-1 and TRBJ2-7, with TRBD2 matching over 8 bases. In germline, CDR1 is DFQATT, CDR2 SNEGSKA (reference sequence). The CDR3 is 14 residues long. After removal of 0 bases from V and 4 bases from J, the junction contained 5 bases not matched to a gene.